This T cell receptor (beta chain) was captured by sequencing in a study of T cell responses to AZD1222 COVID-19 vaccine. Overall study results and limits: When two AZD1222 doses had been given, Spike-specific TCR breadth and depth rose. Among vaccine-associated CD4 TCRs, coverage spanned spike, with dominance at 160-218 and 743-854. Mostly white British, mostly female donors; authors suggested clonal diversity may be underestimated.

Produced via immunoSEQ multiplex PCR; TCRdb's table is partial and in-frame only. The repertoire holds 180,000 or so clones, with 92% as singletons. V lost 3 bases and J lost 5, with 11 bases in between. CDR3 size: 14 residues. Germline V gene lookup returns CDR1 LNHDA and CDR2 SQIVND (reference sequence). With regard to this clone: The antigen remains undetermined.

The V call is TRBV19, the J call TRBJ1-3; the D gene is possibly TRBD1 (5 bases). Here the sequenced sample was peripheral blood, taken 28 days after the second AZD1222 dose. The sequence derives from an adult who received the AZD1222 COVID-19 vaccine. The CDR3 coding sequence is TGTGCCAGTAGTATCGCCGCAGGGAGAAACACCATATATTTT. Protein: CASSIAAGRNTIYF.